This record looks at one T cell receptor (beta chain) sequence and its context. What it recognizes is unknown. Assay used: immunoSEQ multiplex PCR; TCRdb lists only in-frame clones, some missing. The profile shows 90,000 to 150,000 clones, 92% of them singletons. Analysis merged second doses at about 4 or about 12 weeks. The germline V gene encodes CDR1 KGHSH and CDR2 LQKENI. This CDR3 contains 15 residues. The V end lost 2 bases, the J end lost 0 bases, and 10 bases lay between the germline ends. This sample is part of a study of T cell responses to AZD1222 COVID-19 vaccine. Points from the study as a whole: Unmutated variant regions reportedly attract nearly half of all spike-specific TCRs. In a largely white British group with more females than males, clonal diversity was possibly underestimated.

The receptor was derived from an adult who received the AZD1222 COVID-19 vaccine. Here the sequenced sample was peripheral blood, taken 28 days after the second AZD1222 dose. The chain uses TRBV18 and TRBJ1-2; D not resolved. This CDR3 reads CASSPDKKPNYGYTF. The CDR3 DNA is TGTGCCAGCTCACCAGATAAGAAGCCTAACTATGGCTACACCTTC.